These 20 T cell receptor beta chains came from one sample sequenced in a study of blood T cell repertoires in COVID-19. TCRdb's copy holds only in-frame clones and misses some; the assay was immunoSEQ multiplex PCR. The repertoire includes 200,000 to 250,000 clones, about 83% of them detected once, and 6.8% sits in the top ten. Sample: PBMCs or T cells enriched from blood (not recorded which). These receptor sequences come from a woman in her thirties or forties who had recovered from COVID-19.

The chain uses TRBV9 and TRBJ1-1; 8 bases line up with TRBD1. The junction had 6 bases not matched to a gene; V was cut back by 4 bases and J by 1 base. CDR1 is SGDLS and CDR2 is YYNGEE in the germline V gene. The CDR3 covers 15 residues. The CDR3 protein is CASSTYTGGNTEAFF. CDR3 DNA sequence: TGTGCCAGCAGCACCTACACAGGGGGGAACACTGAAGCTTTCTTT.

This chain joins TRBV27 and TRBJ2-1, with D maybe TRBD2 (5 bases). With 3 bases removed from V and 5 bases from J, the gap between germline ends came to 14 bases. The CDR3 totals 15 residues. CDR1 is MNHEY and CDR2 is SMNVEV in the germline V gene (reference sequence). As DNA, the CDR3 is TGTGCCAGCAGTTTTGCGACTAAAGGACACAATGAGCAGTTCTTC. It encodes CASSFATKGHNEQFF.

The V call is TRBV5-1, the J call TRBJ2-1; D might be TRBD1 (5 bases). Germline V gene lookup returns CDR1 SGHRS and CDR2 YFSETQ. The V end lost 5 bases, the J end lost 0 bases, and 18 bases lay between the germline ends. This CDR3 region has 17 residues. CDR3: CASSSIKRGTSYNEQFF. Written as DNA, the CDR3 is TGCGCCAGCAGTTCGATTAAAAGGGGAACCTCCTACAATGAGCAGTTCTTC.

The chain couples TRBV7-2 to TRBJ1-3; D is undetermined. Germline V gene sequence: CDR1 SGHTA, CDR2 FQGNSA. Trimming left V 1 base short and J 2 bases short, with 9 bases between. The CDR3 is 15 residues long. The CDR3 nucleotides read TGTGCCAGCAGCTTAGTGGCGGTCCCTGGAAACACCATATATTTT. This encodes CASSLVAVPGNTIYF.

J is TRBJ1-4 and V is TRBV3-1 (or the pseudogene TRBV3-2); tentatively, D is TRBD1 (5 bases). The CDR3 is made up of 12 amino acids. The germline V gene encodes CDR1 LGHDT and CDR2 YNNKEL (reference sequence). Trimming left V 9 bases short and J 3 bases short, with 8 bases between. CDR3 amino acids: CASQGSNEKLFF. As DNA, the CDR3 is TGTGCCAGTCAGGGATCTAATGAAAAACTGTTTTTT.

The chain uses TRBV28 and TRBJ1-2, with a weak D call TRBD1 (6 bases). Germline V gene sequence: CDR1 MDHEN, CDR2 SYDVKM. This CDR3 comprises 12 residues. Trimming shortened V by 8 bases and J by 3 bases, and 10 bases separated the two germline ends. The CDR3 protein is CASSGQYYGYTF. In DNA, the CDR3 is TGTGCCAGCTCTGGACAGTACTATGGCTACACCTTC.

This chain links TRBV3-1 (or the pseudogene TRBV3-2) with TRBJ2-5; a possible D gene is TRBD2 (7 bases). This CDR3 spans 16 amino acids. Germline assignment: CDR1 LGHDT and CDR2 YNNKEL (reference sequence). Trimming pared 4 bases from V and 2 bases from J, leaving 17 bases between. Here the CDR3 DNA reads TGTGCCAGCAGCCCCACGTGGGGGGGCTTACAAGAGACCCAGTACTTC. Translating it yields CASSPTWGGLQETQYF.

The chain links TRBV5-1 to TRBJ2-5; 8 nucleotides agree with TRBD1. Germline CDR1 is SGHRS and CDR2 is YFSETQ. V trimming: 0 bases; J trimming: 4 bases; junction bases outside the gene matches: 8. The CDR3 covers 16 residues. The CDR3 region has the DNA TGCGCCAGCAGCTTGGGAGCTCAGGGGGCCGGAGAGACCCAGTACTTC. Translating it yields CASSLGAQGAGETQYF.

The rearrangement links TRBV6-5 to TRBJ1-1; 8 nucleotides match TRBD1. This CDR3 region has 15 residues. The J segment lost 4 bases and the V segment lost 6 bases, leaving 10 bases of the junction unmatched. Germline CDR1 MNHEY, CDR2 SVGAGI. In nucleotides, the CDR3 is TGTGCCAGCAGGATACAGGGGGGTTTTGGCACTGAAGCTTTCTTT. This codes for CASRIQGGFGTEAFF.

V is TRBV15 and J is TRBJ2-2; 8 bases are shared with TRBD2. J lost 7 bases, V lost 1 base, and 14 bases had no gene match. The CDR3 is 18 amino acids. CDR1 LNHNV and CDR2 YYDKDF come from the germline V gene (reference sequence). CDR3 DNA sequence: TGTGCCACCAGCAGAGTGGCGGGAGGCACTGTGGCGGTCGGGGAGCTGTTTTTT. This translates into CATSRVAGGTVAVGELFF.

This clone was seen a handful of times. V is TRBV5-6 and J is TRBJ1-4, with D hard to call. Germline V gives CDR1 SGHDT, CDR2 YYEEEE. V was clipped by 2 bases and J by 7 bases, with 6 bases between them. This CDR3 has 12 amino acids. The CDR3 region is CASSFLGEKLFF. CDR3 DNA: TGTGCCAGCAGCTTCCTAGGTGAAAAACTGTTTTTT.

The chain is built from TRBV7-9 and TRBJ2-7, with 8 bases lining up with TRBD2. J gave up 6 bases and V 1 base, and 8 bases lay outside the gene matches. CDR1 is SEHNR and CDR2 is FQNEAQ in the germline V gene (reference sequence). This CDR3 is built from 15 residues. The CDR3 DNA sequence: TGTGCCAGCAGCTTAGATGGAGCGGGAGCAGGCGAGCAGTACTTC. Translating gives CASSLDGAGAGEQYF.

This clone has just a few counts. This sequence joins TRBV18 and TRBJ2-3, with no clear D. The germline V gene has CDR1 KGHSH and CDR2 LQKENI. V was cut by 4 bases and J by 0 bases, with 8 bases left in between. The CDR3 is made up of 14 amino acids. The CDR3 DNA reads as TGTGCCAGCTCACGTAGTAGCAGCACAGATACGCAGTATTTT. It is translated as CASSRSSSTDTQYF. Filled out from reference TRBV18 and TRBJ2-3, the complete variable domain reads NAGVMQNPRHLVRRRGQEARLRCSPMKGHSHVYWYRQLPEEGLKFMVYLQKENIIDESGMPKERFSAEFPKEGPSILRIQQVVRGDSAAYFCASSRSSSTDTQYFGPGTRLTVL.

The J gene is TRBJ1-1, the V gene TRBV29-1; tentative D call: TRBD1 (5 bases). CDR3 length equals 12 residues. V was shortened by 7 bases and J by 1 base, with 10 bases between the two germline ends. Germline CDR1 is SQVTM and CDR2 is ANQGSEA. The DNA for the CDR3 is TGCAGCGCTCCCCAGGGGAACACTGAAGCTTTCTTT. Its translation is CSAPQGNTEAFF.

The CDR3 region is CAWSPPGGLDTIYF. The CDR3 DNA follows: TGTGCCTGGAGCCCCCCAGGGGGCCTAGACACCATATATTTT. The V and J genes are TRBV30 and TRBJ1-3; 8 bases align to TRBD1. From germline, CDR1 is GTSNPN and CDR2 SVGIG (reference sequence). The V gene end was trimmed by 3 bases and the J gene end by 8 bases; junction bases not matched to a gene: 9. This CDR3 is 14 amino acids long. Together with reference TRBV30 and TRBJ1-3, the CDR3 gives the full variable domain: SQTIHQWPATLVQPVGSPLSLECTVEGTSNPNLYWYRQAAGRGLQLLFYSVGIGQISSEVPQNLSASRPQDRQFILSSKKLLLSDSGFYLCAWSPPGGLDTIYFGEGSWLTVV.

The chain has TRBV7-3 and TRBJ2-3, with D possibly TRBD2 on 6 matching bases. Trimming shortened V by 5 bases and J by 4 bases, and 16 bases separated the two germline ends. The germline gives CDR1 SGHTA, CDR2 FQGTGA. The CDR3 spans 15 residues. CDR3 DNA: TGTGCCAGCAGCCGGACCGGGGGAGGCGCAGATACGCAGTATTTT. Encoded protein: CASSRTGGGADTQYF. Filled out from reference TRBV7-3 and TRBJ2-3, the complete variable domain reads GAGVSQTPSNKVTEKGKYVELRCDPISGHTALYWYRQSLGQGPEFLIYFQGTGAADDSGLPNDRFFAVRPEGSVSTLKIQRTERGDSAVYLCASSRTGGGADTQYFGPGTRLTVL.

The chain couples TRBV7-9 to TRBJ1-1; D is ambiguous. Germline V lookup: CDR1 SEHNR, CDR2 FQNEAQ (reference sequence). The CDR3 runs to 13 residues. The V gene lost 2 bases and the J gene lost 1 base, with 5 bases spanning the gap. Here the CDR3 reads CASSLLGNTEAFF. In nucleotides, the CDR3 is TGTGCCAGCAGCTTACTAGGGAACACTGAAGCTTTCTTT.

CDR3 residues: CASSIGGPGMSTDTQYF. In DNA form, the CDR3 reads TGTGCCAGTAGTATTGGGGGCCCCGGCATGTCCACAGATACGCAGTATTTT. This chain uses TRBV19 with TRBJ2-3; maybe TRBD1 (6 bases). Between the trimmed V and J ends, which lost 3 bases and 2 bases, there was a span of 18 bases. CDR1 LNHDA and CDR2 SQIVND come from the germline V gene (reference sequence). The CDR3 is 17 amino acids.

V and J are TRBV11-2 and TRBJ2-1; perhaps TRBD2 as D (5 bases). With 2 bases removed from V and 3 bases from J, the gap between germline ends came to 11 bases. Germline CDR1 reads SGHAT; CDR2 reads FQNNGV. There are 15 residues in the CDR3. The CDR3 protein is CASSLRWENYNEQFF. CDR3 bases: TGTGCCAGCAGCTTAAGGTGGGAGAACTACAATGAGCAGTTCTTC.

This chain uses TRBV5-1 with TRBJ1-5, with TRBD1 as a possible D gene (5 bases). V lost 4 bases and J 0 bases, leaving 14 bases between the germline ends. CDR1 and CDR2 from the germline V gene are SGHRS and YFSETQ. The CDR3 loop spans 16 amino acids. CDR3 nucleotide sequence: TGCGCCAGCAGCACCGGACACGGAGATAGCAATCAGCCCCAGCATTTT. It is translated as CASSTGHGDSNQPQHF.